Each of the 8 T cell receptor beta chains below was sequenced from the same sample in a study of blood T cell repertoires in COVID-19. Repertoires were generated with immunoSEQ multiplex PCR, while TCRdb's copy carries only in-frame clones and drops some. Of about 140,000 clones listed, approximately 81% are singletons. Material for sequencing was peripheral blood. These receptors all stem from a human donor in a cohort sampled during active COVID-19.

Regarding this clone: In the same sample, other DNA sequences code for this CDR3. The J gene is TRBJ2-3, the V gene TRBV7-9; D is ambiguous. V was pared by 6 bases and J by 2 bases, with 6 bases between. The CDR3 sequence is 12 residues long. Germline CDR1 is SEHNR and CDR2 is FQNEAQ (reference sequence). This CDR3 is CASSLYTDTQYF. CDR3 nucleotide sequence: TGTGCCAGCAGTCTGTACACAGATACGCAGTATTTT.

This clone was counted once. V is TRBV9 and J is TRBJ2-3, with 8 bases that match TRBD2. Germline CDR1 and CDR2: SGDLS and YYNGEE. The junction had 6 bases not matched to a gene; V was cut back by 2 bases and J by 4 bases. CDR3 length: 15 residues. The CDR3 DNA reads as TGTGCCAGCAGCGTGACGCGGGAGGTGGCAGATACGCAGTATTTT. Protein sequence: CASSVTREVADTQYF.

The CDR3 DNA follows: TGTGCCAGCAGCTTGGACCCGGGGTCCTACGAGCAGTACTTC. As protein: CASSLDPGSYEQYF. This chain joins TRBV5-5 and TRBJ2-7, with D possibly matching TRBD2 (5 bases). The CDR3 consists of 14 residues. Looked up from germline, CDR1 is SGHKS and CDR2 is YYEKEE (reference sequence). Trimming removed 0 bases from V and 1 base from J, with 8 bases in between.

This clone was observed a few times. The chain links TRBV12-2 to TRBJ2-7; the table's TRBD1 call for D was not verified on the DNA. TRBV12-2 is flagged as a pseudogene. The CDR3 loop spans 16 amino acids. CDR3 region: CASRLEGQQPLGEQYF. CDR3 bases: TGTGCAAGTCGCTTAGAGGGACAACAGCCTCTCGGCGAGCAGTACTTC.

The chain joins TRBV20-1 to TRBJ2-7, with TRBD2 matching over 9 bases. The CDR3 spans 14 residues. Losses at the gene ends were 3 bases for V and 6 bases for J; bases not matched to a gene: 9. Germline V gene sequence: CDR1 DFQATT, CDR2 SNEGSKA (reference sequence). The CDR3, as DNA: TGCAGTGCTAGTAGGTCTAGCGGGAATCGCGAGCAGTACTTC. It is translated as CSASRSSGNREQYF.

The chain recombines TRBV5-1 with TRBJ1-3; perhaps TRBD1 as D (5 bases). V lost 0 bases and J 4 bases, leaving 14 bases between the germline ends. Germline CDR1 is SGHRS and CDR2 is YFSETQ. This CDR3 has 16 amino acids. The CDR3 spells CASSLASGRMGNTIYF. In DNA, the CDR3 is TGCGCCAGCAGCTTGGCCTCAGGGCGAATGGGAAACACCATATATTTT.

The rearrangement links TRBV9 to TRBJ2-7; TRBD1 is a possible D gene (6 bases). Germline values: CDR1 SGDLS, CDR2 YYNGEE. This CDR3 is 15 amino acids long. Trimming removed 3 bases at V and 1 base at J, with 14 bases between. The CDR3 reads CASSGGGGFSYEQYF. The CDR3 DNA reads as TGTGCCAGCAGCGGAGGGGGTGGCTTTTCCTACGAGCAGTACTTC.

This chain links TRBV5-4 with TRBJ2-7; 10 bases match TRBD1. The germline gives CDR1 SGHNT, CDR2 YYREEE (reference sequence). V lost 2 bases, J lost 5 bases, and 10 bases stayed unmatched. The CDR3 is made up of 16 amino acids. CDR3 residues: CASSFAADRGLDEQYF. CDR3 DNA: TGTGCCAGCAGCTTCGCTGCGGACAGGGGGTTGGACGAGCAGTACTTC.